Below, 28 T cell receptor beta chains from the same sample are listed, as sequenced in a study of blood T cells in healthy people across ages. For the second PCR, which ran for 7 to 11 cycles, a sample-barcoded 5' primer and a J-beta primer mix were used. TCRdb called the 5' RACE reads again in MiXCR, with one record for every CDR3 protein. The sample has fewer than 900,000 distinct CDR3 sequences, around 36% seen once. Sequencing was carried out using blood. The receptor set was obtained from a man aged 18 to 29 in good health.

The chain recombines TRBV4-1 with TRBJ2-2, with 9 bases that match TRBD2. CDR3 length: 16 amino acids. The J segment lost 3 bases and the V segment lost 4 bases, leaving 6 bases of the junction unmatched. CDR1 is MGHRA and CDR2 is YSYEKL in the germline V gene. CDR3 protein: CASSPFRGGDTGELFF. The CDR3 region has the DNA TGCGCCAGCAGCCCCTTCCGCGGGGGGGACACCGGGGAGCTGTTTTTT.

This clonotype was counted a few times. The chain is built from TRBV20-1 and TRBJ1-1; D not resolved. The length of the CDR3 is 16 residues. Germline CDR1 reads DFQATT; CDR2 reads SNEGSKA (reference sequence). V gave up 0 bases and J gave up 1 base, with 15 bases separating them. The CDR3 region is CSARDLRTGGNTEAFF. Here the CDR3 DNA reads TGCAGTGCTAGAGATCTACGGACGGGCGGGAACACTGAAGCTTTCTTT.

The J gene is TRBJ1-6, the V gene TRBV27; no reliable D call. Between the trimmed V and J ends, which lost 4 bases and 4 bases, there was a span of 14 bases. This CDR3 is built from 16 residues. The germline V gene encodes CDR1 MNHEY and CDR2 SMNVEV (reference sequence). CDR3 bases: TGTGCCAGCAGTTCTCAACCAATCCAATATAATTCACCCCTCCACTTT. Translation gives CASSSQPIQYNSPLHF.

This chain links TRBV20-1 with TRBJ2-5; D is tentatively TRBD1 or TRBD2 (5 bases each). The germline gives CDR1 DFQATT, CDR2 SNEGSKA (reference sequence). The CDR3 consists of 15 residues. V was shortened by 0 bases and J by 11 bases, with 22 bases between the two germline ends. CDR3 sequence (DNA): TGCAGTGCTAGAGATGGGGGAGATGCCTACAATGAGCAGTACTTC. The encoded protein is CSARDGGDAYNEQYF.

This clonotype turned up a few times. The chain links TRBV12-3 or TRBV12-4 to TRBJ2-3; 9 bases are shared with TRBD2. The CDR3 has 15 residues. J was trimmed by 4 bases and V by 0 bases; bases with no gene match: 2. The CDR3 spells CASSLASGGADTQYF. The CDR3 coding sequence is TGTGCCAGCAGTTTAGCTAGCGGGGGCGCAGATACGCAGTATTTT.

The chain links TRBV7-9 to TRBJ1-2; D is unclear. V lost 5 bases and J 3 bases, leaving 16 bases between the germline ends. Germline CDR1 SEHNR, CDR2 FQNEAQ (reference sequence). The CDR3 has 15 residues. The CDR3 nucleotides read TGTGCCAGCAGCCAACCCACCGGGCGGGACTATGGCTACACCTTC. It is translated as CASSQPTGRDYGYTF.

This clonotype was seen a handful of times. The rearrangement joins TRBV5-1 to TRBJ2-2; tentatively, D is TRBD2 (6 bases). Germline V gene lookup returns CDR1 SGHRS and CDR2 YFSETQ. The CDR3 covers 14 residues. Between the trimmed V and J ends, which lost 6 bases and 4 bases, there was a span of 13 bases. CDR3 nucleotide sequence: TGCGCCAGCAACGGCGGGACGGGCACCGGGGAGCTGTTTTTT. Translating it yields CASNGGTGTGELFF.

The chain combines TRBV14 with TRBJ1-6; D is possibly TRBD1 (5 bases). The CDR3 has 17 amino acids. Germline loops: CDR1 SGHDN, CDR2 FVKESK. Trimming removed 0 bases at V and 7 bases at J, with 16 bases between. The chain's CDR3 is CASSQDIVGARNSPLHF. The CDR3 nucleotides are TGTGCCAGCAGCCAAGATATCGTAGGGGCGCGAAATTCACCCCTCCACTTT.

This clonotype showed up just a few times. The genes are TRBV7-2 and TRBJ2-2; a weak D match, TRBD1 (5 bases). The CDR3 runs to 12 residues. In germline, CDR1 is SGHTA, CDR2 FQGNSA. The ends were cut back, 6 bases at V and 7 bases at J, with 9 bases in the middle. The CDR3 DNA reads TGTGCCAGCAGGGCAGGGTTCGGGGAGCTGTTTTTT. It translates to CASRAGFGELFF.

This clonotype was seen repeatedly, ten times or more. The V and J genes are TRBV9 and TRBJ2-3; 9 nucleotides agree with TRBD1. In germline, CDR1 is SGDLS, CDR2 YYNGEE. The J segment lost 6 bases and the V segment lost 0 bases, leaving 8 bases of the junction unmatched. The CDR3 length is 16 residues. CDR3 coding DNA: TGTGCCAGCAGCGTAGATGGGACAGGGTTCGGGGATACGCAGTATTTT. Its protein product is CASSVDGTGFGDTQYF.

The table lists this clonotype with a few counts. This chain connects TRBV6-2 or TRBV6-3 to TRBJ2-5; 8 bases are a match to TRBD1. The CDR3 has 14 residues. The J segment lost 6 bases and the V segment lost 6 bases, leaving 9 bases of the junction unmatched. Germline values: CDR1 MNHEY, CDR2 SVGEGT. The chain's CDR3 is CASSPGTGSQTQYF. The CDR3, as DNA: TGTGCCAGCAGCCCCGGGACAGGAAGCCAGACCCAGTACTTC.

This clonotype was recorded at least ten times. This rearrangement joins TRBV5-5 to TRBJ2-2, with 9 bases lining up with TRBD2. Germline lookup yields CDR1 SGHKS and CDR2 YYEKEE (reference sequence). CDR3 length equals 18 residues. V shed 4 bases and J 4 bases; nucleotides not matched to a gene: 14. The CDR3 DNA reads TGTGCCAGCAGCGGGGGACTAGCAGCAATCGGCCGCACCGGGGAGCTGTTTTTT. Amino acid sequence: CASSGGLAAIGRTGELFF. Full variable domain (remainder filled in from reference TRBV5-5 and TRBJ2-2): DAGVTQSPTHLIKTRGQQVTLRCSPISGHKSVSWYQQVLGQGPQFIFQYYEKEERGRGNFPDRFSARQFPNYSSELNVNALLLGDSALYLCASSGGLAAIGRTGELFFGEGSRLTVL.

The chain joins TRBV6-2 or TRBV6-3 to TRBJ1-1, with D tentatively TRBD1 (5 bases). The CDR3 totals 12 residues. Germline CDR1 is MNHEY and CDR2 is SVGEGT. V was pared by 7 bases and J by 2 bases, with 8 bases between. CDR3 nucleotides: TGTGCCAGCACTCGGACAAACACTGAAGCTTTCTTT. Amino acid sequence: CASTRTNTEAFF.

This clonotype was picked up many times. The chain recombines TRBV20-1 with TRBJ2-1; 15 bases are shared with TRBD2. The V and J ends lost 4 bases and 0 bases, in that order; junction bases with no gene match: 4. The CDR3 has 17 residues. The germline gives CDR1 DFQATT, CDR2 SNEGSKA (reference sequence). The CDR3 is CSANGLAGGNSYNEQFF. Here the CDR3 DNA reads TGCAGTGCTAATGGACTAGCGGGGGGGAACTCCTACAATGAGCAGTTCTTC.

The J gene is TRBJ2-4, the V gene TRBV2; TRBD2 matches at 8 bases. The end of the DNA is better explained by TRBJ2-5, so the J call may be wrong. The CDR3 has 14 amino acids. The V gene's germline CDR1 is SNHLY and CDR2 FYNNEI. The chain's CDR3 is CASSKTSALETQYF. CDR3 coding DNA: TGTGCCAGCAGCAAGACTAGCGCGCTGGAGACCCAGTACTTC.

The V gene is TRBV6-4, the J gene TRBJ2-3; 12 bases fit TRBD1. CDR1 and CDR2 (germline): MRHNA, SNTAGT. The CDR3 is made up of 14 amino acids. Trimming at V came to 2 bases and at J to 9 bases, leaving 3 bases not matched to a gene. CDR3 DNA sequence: TGTGCCAGCAGTGACGGGACAGGGGGCGACACGCAGTATTTT. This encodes CASSDGTGGDTQYF.

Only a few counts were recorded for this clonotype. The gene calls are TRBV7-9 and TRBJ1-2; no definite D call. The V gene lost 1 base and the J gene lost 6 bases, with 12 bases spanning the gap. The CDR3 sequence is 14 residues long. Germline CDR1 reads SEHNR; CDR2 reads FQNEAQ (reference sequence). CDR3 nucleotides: TGTGCCAGCAGCTTAGTCCCAGACACAAATGGCTACACCTTC. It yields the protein CASSLVPDTNGYTF.

The CDR3, as DNA: TGTGCCAGCGCTAGGGGGAATCTCGGGGAGCTGTTTTTT. Translated, it gives CASARGNLGELFF. The J gene is TRBJ2-2, the V gene TRBV7-2, with D tentatively TRBD1 (6 bases). CDR1 is SGHTA, CDR2 FQGNSA, per germline. The V end lost 8 bases, the J end lost 7 bases, and 14 bases lay between the germline ends. The CDR3 covers 13 residues.

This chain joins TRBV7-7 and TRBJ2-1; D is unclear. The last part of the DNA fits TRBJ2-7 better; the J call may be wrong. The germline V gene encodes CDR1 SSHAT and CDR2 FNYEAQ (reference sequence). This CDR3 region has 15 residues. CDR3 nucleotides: TGTGCCAGCAGCTCCCGAATGAGCTCCTACAATGAGCAGTACTTC. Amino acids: CASSSRMSSYNEQYF.

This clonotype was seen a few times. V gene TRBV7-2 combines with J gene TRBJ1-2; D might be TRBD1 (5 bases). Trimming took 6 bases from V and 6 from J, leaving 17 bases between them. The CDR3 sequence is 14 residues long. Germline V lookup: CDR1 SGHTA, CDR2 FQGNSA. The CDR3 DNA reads TGTGCCAGCAGTCAAATGGCAGGGAACGATGGCTACACCTTC. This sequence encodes CASSQMAGNDGYTF. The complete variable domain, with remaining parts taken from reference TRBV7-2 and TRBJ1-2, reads GAGVSQSPSNKVTEKGKDVELRCDPISGHTALYWYRQSLGQGLEFLIYFQGNSAPDKSGLPSDRFSAERTGGSVSTLTIQRTQQEDSAVYLCASSQMAGNDGYTFGSGTRLTVV.

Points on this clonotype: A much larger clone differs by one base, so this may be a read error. For the CDR3, the DNA is TGCGCCAGCAGCCAAGATCGGACCGGGTTGCGGCCCCAGCATTTT. Translating gives CASSQDRTGLRPQHF. The chain recombines TRBV4-3 with TRBJ1-5, with D unclear. Deletions cut 0 bases from V and 9 bases from J, with 15 bases between. Germline V gives CDR1 LGHNA, CDR2 YSLEER. The CDR3 loop spans 15 amino acids.

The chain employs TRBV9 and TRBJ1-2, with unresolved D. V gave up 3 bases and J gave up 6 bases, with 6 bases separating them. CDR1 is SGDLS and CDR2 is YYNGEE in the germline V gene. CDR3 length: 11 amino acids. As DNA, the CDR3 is TGTGCCAGCAGCGGGGTCCATGGCTACACCTTC. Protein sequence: CASSGVHGYTF. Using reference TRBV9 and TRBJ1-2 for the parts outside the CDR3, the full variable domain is DSGVTQTPKHLITATGQRVTLRCSPRSGDLSVYWYQQSLDQGLQFLIQYYNGEERAKGNILERFSAQQFPDLHSELNLSSLELGDSALYFCASSGVHGYTFGSGTRLTVV.

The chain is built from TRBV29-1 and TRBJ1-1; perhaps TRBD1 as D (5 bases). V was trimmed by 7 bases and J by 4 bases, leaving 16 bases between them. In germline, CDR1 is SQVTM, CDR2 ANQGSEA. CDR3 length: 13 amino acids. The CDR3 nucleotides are TGCAGCGGCCATGAAGGGGCGCGCACTGAAGCTTTCTTT. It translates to CSGHEGARTEAFF.

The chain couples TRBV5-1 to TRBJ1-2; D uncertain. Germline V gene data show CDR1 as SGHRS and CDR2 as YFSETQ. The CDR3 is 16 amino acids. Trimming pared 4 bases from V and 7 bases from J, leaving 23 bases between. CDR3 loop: CASSIEGREQGPGYTF. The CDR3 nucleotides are TGCGCCAGCAGCATCGAGGGCCGGGAGCAAGGGCCTGGCTACACCTTC.

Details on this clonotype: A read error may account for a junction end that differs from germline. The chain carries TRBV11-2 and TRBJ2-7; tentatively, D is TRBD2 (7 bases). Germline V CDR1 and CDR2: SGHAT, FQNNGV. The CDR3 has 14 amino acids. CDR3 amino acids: CTSSLVRGRGEQYF. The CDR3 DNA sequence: TGTACCAGCAGCTTAGTTAGGGGGAGGGGTGAGCAGTACTTC. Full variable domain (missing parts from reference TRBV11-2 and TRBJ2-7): EAGVAQSPRYKIIEKRQSVAFWCNPISGHATLYWYQQILGQGPKLLIQFQNNGVVDDSQLPKDRFSAERLKGVDSTLKIQPAKLEDSAVYLCTSSLVRGRGEQYFGPGTRLTVT.

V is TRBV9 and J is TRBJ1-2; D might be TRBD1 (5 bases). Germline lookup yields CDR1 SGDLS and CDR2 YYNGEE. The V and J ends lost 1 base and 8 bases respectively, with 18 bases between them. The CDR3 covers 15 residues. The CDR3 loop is CASSVKAGTTRGYTF. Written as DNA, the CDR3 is TGTGCCAGCAGCGTAAAGGCGGGGACTACTAGGGGCTACACCTTC.

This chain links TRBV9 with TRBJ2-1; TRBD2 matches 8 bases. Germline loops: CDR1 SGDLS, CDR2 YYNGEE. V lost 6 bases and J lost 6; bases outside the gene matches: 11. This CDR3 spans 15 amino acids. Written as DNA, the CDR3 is TGTGCCAGCACGCCCGGGGGGGGGATTGGCAATGAGCAGTTCTTC. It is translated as CASTPGGGIGNEQFF.

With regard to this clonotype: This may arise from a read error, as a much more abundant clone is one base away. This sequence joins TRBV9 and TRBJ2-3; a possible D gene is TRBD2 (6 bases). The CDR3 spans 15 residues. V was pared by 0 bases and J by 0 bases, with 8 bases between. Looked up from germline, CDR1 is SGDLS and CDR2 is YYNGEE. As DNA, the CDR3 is TGTGCCAGCAGCGTAGGGGAGGCTAGCACAGATACGCAGTATTTT. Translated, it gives CASSVGEASTDTQYF.